The 24 T cell receptor beta chains in this list originate from one sample, sequenced in a study of blood T cell repertoires in COVID-19. The assay was immunoSEQ multiplex PCR, and TCRdb's table has in-frame clones only and misses some. This table holds about 140,000 clones, around 90% found once. The sample consisted of peripheral blood. The receptor source for this set is a man aged 65 to 85 with acute or convalescent COVID-19.

This clone was detected once. The CDR3 DNA reads TGTGCCAGCAGCCAAGTCACTTCCAAAAACATTCAGTACTTC. This encodes CASSQVTSKNIQYF. The chain couples TRBV3-1 (or the pseudogene TRBV3-2) to TRBJ2-4; no definite D call. Deletions cut 1 base from V and 2 bases from J, with 6 bases between. There are 14 residues in the CDR3. CDR1 is LGHDT, CDR2 YNNKEL, per germline (reference sequence).

CDR3 sequence: CASSVRQGAETQYF. The CDR3 DNA reads as TGTGCCAGTAGTGTTCGACAGGGTGCGGAGACCCAGTACTTC. The J gene is TRBJ2-5, the V gene TRBV19, with 7 bases matching TRBD1. The V and J ends lost 5 bases and 5 bases, in that order; junction bases with no gene match: 8. Per the germline V gene, CDR1 is LNHDA and CDR2 is SQIVND (reference sequence). This CDR3 contains 14 residues.

The chain is built from TRBV19 and TRBJ2-3; 13 bases fit TRBD2. There are 15 residues in the CDR3. With V trimmed by 5 bases and J by 5 bases, 4 bases remained unmatched. Germline CDR1 reads LNHDA; CDR2 reads SQIVND (reference sequence). CDR3 in amino acids: CASSPRLAGGDTQYF. CDR3 bases: TGTGCCAGTAGTCCCAGACTAGCGGGAGGAGATACGCAGTATTTT.

Details on this clone: It is unclear where the CDR3 begins or ends on the DNA, so no DNA is shown, and the CDR3 is as TCRdb lists it. The gene calls are TRBV19 and TRBJ1-1; the table's TRBD1 call for D was not verified on the DNA. Germline V gene sequence: CDR1 LNHDA, CDR2 SQIVND (reference sequence). 18 amino acids form the CDR3, both terminal residues included. The CDR3 is CASSIVFWQGKGNTEAFF.

This chain links TRBV7-2 with TRBJ1-6, with 7 bases lining up with TRBD1. The junction had 2 bases not matched to a gene; V was cut back by 2 bases and J by 7 bases. The CDR3 extends over 14 amino acids. Germline lookup yields CDR1 SGHTA and CDR2 FQGNSA. The CDR3 protein is CASSLQGVNSPLHF. The CDR3 nucleotides read TGTGCCAGCAGCTTACAGGGGGTGAATTCACCCCTCCACTTT.

The V gene is TRBV10-3, the J gene TRBJ1-5, with TRBD1 matching 8 bases. Germline CDR1 is ENHRY and CDR2 is SYGVKD. The V gene end was trimmed by 11 bases and the J gene end by 5 bases; junction bases not matched to a gene: 5. The CDR3 has 12 amino acids. This CDR3 is CAASGQDQPQHF. The CDR3 DNA follows: TGTGCCGCGTCGGGACAGGATCAGCCCCAGCATTTT.

This clone has only a few counts. The chain has TRBV28 and TRBJ1-5, with a weak D call TRBD1 (5 bases). The CDR3 totals 14 residues. From germline, CDR1 is MDHEN and CDR2 SYDVKM. The V end was cut by 5 bases, the J end by 4 bases, with 12 bases between. The CDR3 loop reads CASSTLNRNQPQHF. The DNA of the CDR3 is TGTGCCAGCAGTACCCTCAACAGGAATCAGCCCCAGCATTTT.

The rearrangement uses TRBV30 and TRBJ2-7; D ambiguous. Trimming left V 6 bases short and J 5 bases short, with 14 bases between. The CDR3 is made up of 12 amino acids. Germline V gene data show CDR1 as GTSNPN and CDR2 as SVGIG (reference sequence). The CDR3 nucleotides are TGTGCCTGCTCATCCGGTCTTAACGAGCAGTACTTC. Encoded protein: CACSSGLNEQYF. Variable domain in full (rest from reference TRBV30 and TRBJ2-7): SQTIHQWPATLVQPVGSPLSLECTVEGTSNPNLYWYRQAAGRGLQLLFYSVGIGQISSEVPQNLSASRPQDRQFILSSKKLLLSDSGFYLCACSSGLNEQYFGPGTRLTVT.

This clone was counted a single time. The chain couples TRBV7-2 to TRBJ1-3, with D hard to call. CDR1 and CDR2 from the germline V gene are SGHTA and FQGNSA. V lost 8 bases and J lost 0, with 11 bases in between. The CDR3 is made up of 14 amino acids. The CDR3 is CASAAVSSGNTIYF. CDR3 DNA sequence: TGTGCCAGCGCCGCGGTATCCTCTGGAAACACCATATATTTT.

The chain recombines TRBV11-2 with TRBJ2-1; D is possibly TRBD1 (6 bases). CDR1 is SGHAT, CDR2 FQNNGV, per germline. V was clipped by 1 base and J by 3 bases, with 16 bases between them. The CDR3 has 17 residues. The CDR3 nucleotides are TGTGCCAGCAGCTTAGTTTCAGGGGCGAACAACTACAATGAGCAGTTCTTC. Translation: CASSLVSGANNYNEQFF. The full variable domain, completed using reference TRBV11-2 and TRBJ2-1, is EAGVAQSPRYKIIEKRQSVAFWCNPISGHATLYWYQQILGQGPKLLIQFQNNGVVDDSQLPKDRFSAERLKGVDSTLKIQPAKLEDSAVYLCASSLVSGANNYNEQFFGPGTRLTVL.

The V call is TRBV18, the J call TRBJ1-4; TRBD1 matches at 9 bases. The CDR3 totals 16 residues. Germline assignment: CDR1 KGHSH and CDR2 LQKENI. The J segment lost 3 bases and the V segment lost 4 bases, leaving 6 bases of the junction unmatched. Here the CDR3 reads CASSRNRGPANEKLFF. CDR3 nucleotides: TGTGCCAGCTCACGAAACAGGGGGCCAGCTAATGAAAAACTGTTTTTT.

The gene calls are TRBV7-2 and TRBJ2-1, with 8 bases lining up with TRBD2. The CDR3 has 18 residues. V lost 1 base, J lost 5 bases, and 13 bases stayed unmatched. The germline gives CDR1 SGHTA, CDR2 FQGNSA. CDR3 residues: CASSLEPGGQGMNNEQFF. For the CDR3, the DNA is TGTGCCAGCAGCTTAGAACCGGGGGGGCAGGGAATGAACAATGAGCAGTTCTTC.

The CDR3: CAISALESAEQYF. CDR3 nucleotide sequence: TGTGCCATCAGCGCCCTCGAGAGCGCCGAGCAGTACTTC. This chain uses TRBV10-3 with TRBJ2-7, with unresolved D. The CDR3 runs to 13 residues. Trimming left V 6 bases short and J 6 bases short, with 15 bases between. The germline V gene has CDR1 ENHRY and CDR2 SYGVKD.

This chain uses TRBV19 with TRBJ1-2, with 12 bases lining up with TRBD1. The germline V gene has CDR1 LNHDA and CDR2 SQIVND (reference sequence). V lost 5 bases to trimming and J lost 4 bases; unmatched junction nucleotides: 8. CDR3 length: 16 amino acids. Here the CDR3 reads CASSFTGQGAGYGYTF. The DNA for the CDR3 is TGTGCCAGTAGTTTTACGGGACAGGGGGCCGGCTATGGCTACACCTTC.

The gene calls are TRBV10-1 and TRBJ2-2; no firm D call. Germline lookup yields CDR1 WNHNN and CDR2 SYGVQD (reference sequence). Trimming took off 2 bases at V and 0 bases at J, with 7 bases between the two ends. The CDR3 has 15 amino acids. CDR3 amino acids: CASSEAYANTGELFF. In nucleotides, the CDR3 is TGCGCCAGCAGTGAGGCCTACGCGAACACCGGGGAGCTGTTTTTT.

The rearrangement joins TRBV5-6 to TRBJ1-1; D is unclear. Trimming left V 3 bases short and J 9 bases short, with 12 bases between. CDR3 length equals 12 residues. Per the germline V gene, CDR1 is SGHDT and CDR2 is YYEEEE. The CDR3 DNA is TGTGCCAGCAGCTCGACCCAGGTGAAAGCTTTCTTT. Protein product: CASSSTQVKAFF. Full variable domain (rest looked up from reference TRBV5-6 and TRBJ1-1): DAGVTQSPTHLIKTRGQQVTLRCSPKSGHDTVSWYQQALGQGPQFIFQYYEEEERQRGNFPDRFSGHQFPNYSSELNVNALLLGDSALYLCASSSTQVKAFFGQGTRLTVV.

The chain carries TRBV28 and TRBJ2-3; weak D call: TRBD2 (5 bases). With 3 bases removed from V and 3 bases from J, the gap between germline ends came to 13 bases. The germline V gene encodes CDR1 MDHEN and CDR2 SYDVKM. The CDR3 runs 15 residues. CDR3 DNA: TGTGCCAGCAGTTTCCAAGGACTGGGGACAGATACGCAGTATTTT. Protein product: CASSFQGLGTDTQYF.

A few counts support this clone. This chain links TRBV7-9 with TRBJ1-1; D not resolved. Trimming took 0 bases from V and 1 from J, leaving 12 bases between them. Per the germline V gene, CDR1 is SEHNR and CDR2 is FQNEAQ (reference sequence). The CDR3 is 16 residues long. The CDR3 is CASSLARMGGNTEAFF. The CDR3 region has the DNA TGTGCCAGCAGCTTAGCTCGGATGGGAGGGAACACTGAAGCTTTCTTT.

This chain joins TRBV7-9 and TRBJ2-6; D might be TRBD1 (5 bases). The CDR3 runs 17 residues. Germline V gives CDR1 SEHNR, CDR2 FQNEAQ (reference sequence). V dropped 10 bases and J dropped 0 bases, with 19 bases sitting between them. DNA of the CDR3: TGTGCCAACCCGCCCCAACAGGATCTCTCTGGGGCCAACGTCCTGACTTTC. It encodes CANPPQQDLSGANVLTF.

The chain recombines TRBV27 with TRBJ2-5, with D uncertain. With 2 bases removed from V and 5 bases from J, the gap between germline ends came to 9 bases. Germline V lookup: CDR1 MNHEY, CDR2 SMNVEV (reference sequence). The length of the CDR3 is 13 residues. DNA for the CDR3: TGTGCCAGCAGTTTAGCCCCTCGGGAGACCCAGTACTTC. It is translated as CASSLAPRETQYF.

The V and J genes are TRBV28 and TRBJ1-1; no clear D. The ends were cut back, 2 bases at V and 4 bases at J, with 5 bases in the middle. Per the germline V gene, CDR1 is MDHEN and CDR2 is SYDVKM. CDR3 length equals 12 residues. The CDR3 sequence: CASSLVVTEAFF. The CDR3 DNA is TGTGCCAGCAGTTTAGTAGTCACTGAAGCTTTCTTT.

The chain uses TRBV5-4 and TRBJ2-3; 8 bases match TRBD2. CDR1 and CDR2 from the germline V gene are SGHNT and YYREEE (reference sequence). J lost 2 bases, V lost 4 bases, and 9 bases had no gene match. The CDR3 is 16 amino acids. CDR3 loop: CASSQPRGGDTDTQYF. CDR3 DNA sequence: TGTGCCAGCAGCCAACCCCGGGGGGGCGACACAGATACGCAGTATTTT.

The chain combines TRBV4-1 with TRBJ2-6; no definite D call. This CDR3 spans 18 amino acids. Trimming removed 3 bases from V and 4 bases from J, with 19 bases in between. The V gene's germline CDR1 is MGHRA and CDR2 YSYEKL. This chain's CDR3 is CASSHPRGAPSGANVLTF. The CDR3 region has the DNA TGCGCCAGCAGCCACCCGAGAGGCGCCCCCTCCGGGGCCAACGTCCTGACTTTC.

The chain couples TRBV5-1 to TRBJ2-7; D is perhaps TRBD1 (6 bases). There are 17 residues in the CDR3. The ends were cut back, 0 bases at V and 1 base at J, with 17 bases in the middle. Germline V gives CDR1 SGHRS, CDR2 YFSETQ. In nucleotides, the CDR3 is TGCGCCAGCAGCTTGGCAGGGGACGCTCTAGCTTCCTACGAGCAGTACTTC. It encodes CASSLAGDALASYEQYF.